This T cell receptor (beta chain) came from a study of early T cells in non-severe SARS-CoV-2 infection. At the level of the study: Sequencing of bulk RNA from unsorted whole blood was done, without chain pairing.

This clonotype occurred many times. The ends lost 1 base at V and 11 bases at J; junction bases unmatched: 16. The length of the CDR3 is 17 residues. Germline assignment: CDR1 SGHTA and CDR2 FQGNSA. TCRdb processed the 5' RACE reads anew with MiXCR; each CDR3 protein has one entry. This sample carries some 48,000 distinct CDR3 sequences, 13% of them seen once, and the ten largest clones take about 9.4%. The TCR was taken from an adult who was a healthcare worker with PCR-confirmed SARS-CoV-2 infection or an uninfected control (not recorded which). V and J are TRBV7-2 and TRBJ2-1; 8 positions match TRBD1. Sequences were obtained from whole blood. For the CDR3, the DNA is TGTGCCAGCAGCTTAGTAGGGACAGGCAGTTCCCCCTCTAAGCAGTTCTTC. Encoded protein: CASSLVGTGSSPSKQFF. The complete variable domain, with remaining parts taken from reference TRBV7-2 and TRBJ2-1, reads GAGVSQSPSNKVTEKGKDVELRCDPISGHTALYWYRQSLGQGLEFLIYFQGNSAPDKSGLPSDRFSAERTGGSVSTLTIQRTQQEDSAVYLCASSLVGTGSSPSKQFFGPGTRLTVL.